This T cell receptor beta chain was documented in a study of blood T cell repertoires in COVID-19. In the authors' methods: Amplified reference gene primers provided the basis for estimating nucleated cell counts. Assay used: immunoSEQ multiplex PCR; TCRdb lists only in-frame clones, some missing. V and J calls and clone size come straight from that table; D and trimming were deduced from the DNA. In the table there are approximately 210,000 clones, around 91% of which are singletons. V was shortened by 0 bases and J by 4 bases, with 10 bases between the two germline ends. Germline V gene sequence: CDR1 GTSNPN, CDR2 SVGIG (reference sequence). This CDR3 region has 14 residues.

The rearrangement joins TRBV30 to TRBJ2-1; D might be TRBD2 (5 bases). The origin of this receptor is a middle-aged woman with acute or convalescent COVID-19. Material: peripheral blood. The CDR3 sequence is CAWSVGLQYNEQFF. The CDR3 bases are TGTGCCTGGAGTGTTGGACTCCAGTACAATGAGCAGTTCTTC.